Detailed here is one T cell receptor beta chain. Original processing methods: Amplified reference gene primers provided the basis for estimating nucleated cell counts. Produced via immunoSEQ multiplex PCR; TCRdb's table is partial and in-frame only. Clonal size and the V and J genes are those of that table, whereas D and trimming came from the DNA. The sample has 65,000 to 90,000 clones, under 85% seen once. The V gene's germline CDR1 is MNHEY and CDR2 SVGAGI. The CDR3 is 15 amino acids. Trimming removed 11 bases from V and 2 bases from J; junction bases left unmatched: 8. The data originate from a study of blood T cell repertoires in COVID-19. Study at large: Both acute and convalescent COVID-19 samples were obtained from the United States, Italy and Spain. PBMCs, B-cell-depleted T cells, or T cells provided the cDNA or gDNA that made up the material.

The sequenced material came from peripheral blood. This sequence joins TRBV6-5 and TRBJ2-2, with 10 bases that match TRBD2. The sequence was collected from a woman of 80 years or more with acute or convalescent COVID-19. The CDR3 DNA is TGTGCCTGTTCTGGGACTAGCGCCAACACCGGGGAGCTGTTTTTT. Translated, it gives CACSGTSANTGELFF.